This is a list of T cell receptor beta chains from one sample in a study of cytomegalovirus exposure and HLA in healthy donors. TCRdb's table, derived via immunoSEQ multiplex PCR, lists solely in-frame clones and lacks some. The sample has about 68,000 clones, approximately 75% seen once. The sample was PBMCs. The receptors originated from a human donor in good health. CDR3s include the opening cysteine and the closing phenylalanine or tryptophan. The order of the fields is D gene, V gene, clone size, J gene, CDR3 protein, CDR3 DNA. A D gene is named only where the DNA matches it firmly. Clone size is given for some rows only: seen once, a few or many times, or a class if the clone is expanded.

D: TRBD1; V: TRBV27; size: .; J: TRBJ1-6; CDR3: CASSLRDSLANSPLHF; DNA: TGTGCCAGCAGTTTAAGGGACAGTCTAGCGAATTCACCCCTCCACTTT
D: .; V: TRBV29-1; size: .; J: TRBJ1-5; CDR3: CSVVSGFGQPQHF; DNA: TGCAGCGTTGTGTCCGGGTTCGGTCAGCCCCAGCATTTT
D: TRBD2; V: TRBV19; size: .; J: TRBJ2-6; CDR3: CASSSSVSGVNSGANVLTF; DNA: TGTGCCAGTAGTTCCTCCGTTAGCGGGGTGAACTCTGGGGCCAACGTCCTGACTTTC
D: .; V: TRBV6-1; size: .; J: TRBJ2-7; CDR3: CASSELNGLGEQYF; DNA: TGTGCCAGCAGTGAGCTGAACGGGTTAGGCGAGCAGTACTTC
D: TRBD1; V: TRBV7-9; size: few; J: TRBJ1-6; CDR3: CASSLARTGSHNSPLHF; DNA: TGTGCCAGCAGCTTAGCCCGGACAGGGAGCCATAATTCACCCCTCCACTTT
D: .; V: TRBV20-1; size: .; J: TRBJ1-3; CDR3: CSATRGNTIYF; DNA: TGCAGTGCTACGAGAGGAAACACCATATATTTT
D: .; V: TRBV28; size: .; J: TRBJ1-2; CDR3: CASSLTAGGYTF; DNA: TGTGCCAGCAGTTTGACAGCAGGCGGCTACACCTTC
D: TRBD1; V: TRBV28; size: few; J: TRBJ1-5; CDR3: CASSFVGQGNQPQHF; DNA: TGTGCCAGCAGTTTCGTTGGACAGGGGAATCAGCCCCAGCATTTT
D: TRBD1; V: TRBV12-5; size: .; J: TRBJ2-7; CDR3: CASGFPDRVNYEQYF; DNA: TGTGCTAGTGGTTTCCCGGACAGGGTTAACTACGAGCAGTACTTC
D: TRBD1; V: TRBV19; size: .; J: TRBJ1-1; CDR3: CASGTGTEMNTEAFF; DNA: TGTGCCAGTGGTACCGGGACAGAGATGAACACTGAAGCTTTCTTT
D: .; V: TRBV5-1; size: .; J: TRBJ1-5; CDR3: CASSLDREGQPQHF; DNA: TGCGCCAGCAGCTTGGACAGGGAAGGTCAGCCCCAGCATTTT
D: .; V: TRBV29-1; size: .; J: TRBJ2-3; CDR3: CSVEDSLAAKTDTQYF; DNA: TGCAGCGTTGAAGATTCCCTGGCAGCGAAAACAGATACGCAGTATTTT
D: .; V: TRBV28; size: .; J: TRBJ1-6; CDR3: CASRFAGTPYNSPLHF; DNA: TGTGCCAGCAGATTCGCCGGGACACCCTATAATTCACCCCTCCACTTT
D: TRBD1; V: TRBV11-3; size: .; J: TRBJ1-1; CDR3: CASSDRGNTEAFF; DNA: TGTGCCAGCAGTGACAGGGGGAACACTGAAGCTTTCTTT
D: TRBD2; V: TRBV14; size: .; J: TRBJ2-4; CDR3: CASSQVGRGYIQYF; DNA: TGTGCCAGCAGCCAAGTTGGGAGGGGTTACATTCAGTACTTC
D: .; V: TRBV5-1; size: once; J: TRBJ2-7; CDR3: CASSPGSYEQYF; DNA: TGCGCCAGCAGCCCGGGATCCTACGAGCAGTACTTC
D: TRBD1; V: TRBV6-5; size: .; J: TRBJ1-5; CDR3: CATADRGNQPQHF; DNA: TGTGCCACTGCTGACAGGGGAAACCAGCCCCAGCATTTT
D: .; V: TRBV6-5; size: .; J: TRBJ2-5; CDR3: CASRSPETQYF; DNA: TGTGCCAGCAGGAGCCCTGAGACCCAGTACTTC
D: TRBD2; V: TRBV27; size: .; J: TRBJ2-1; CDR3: CASSIGGGGIGFVQFF; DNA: TGTGCCAGCAGCATTGGGGGCGGGGGGATCGGTTTCGTACAGTTCTTC
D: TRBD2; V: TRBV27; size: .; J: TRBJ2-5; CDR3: CASSFLRGGGETQYF; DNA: TGTGCCAGCAGTTTTCTGCGGGGGGGCGGAGAGACCCAGTACTTC
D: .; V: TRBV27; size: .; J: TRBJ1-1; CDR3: CASSLSQFKEAFF; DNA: TGTGCCAGCAGTTTATCGCAGTTCAAAGAAGCTTTCTTT
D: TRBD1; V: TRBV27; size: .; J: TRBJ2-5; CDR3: CASWGQLPPGTQYF; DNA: TGTGCCAGCTGGGGACAGCTCCCGCCGGGGACCCAGTACTTC
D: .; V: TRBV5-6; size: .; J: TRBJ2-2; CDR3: CASRMGQTNTGELFF; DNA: TGTGCCAGCAGAATGGGACAAACGAACACCGGGGAGCTGTTTTTT
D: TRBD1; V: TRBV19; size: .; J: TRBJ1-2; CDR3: CASSIFGSGGRNYGYTF; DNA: TGTGCCAGTAGTATTTTCGGGTCAGGGGGCCGAAACTATGGCTACACCTTC
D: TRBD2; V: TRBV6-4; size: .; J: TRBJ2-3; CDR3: CASSKRTSGGLDTQYF; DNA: TGTGCCAGCAGCAAGAGGACTAGCGGGGGATTAGATACGCAGTATTTT
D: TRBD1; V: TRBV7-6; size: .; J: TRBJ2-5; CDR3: CASSGQGSQETQYF; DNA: TGTGCCAGCAGCGGACAGGGGTCCCAAGAGACCCAGTACTTC
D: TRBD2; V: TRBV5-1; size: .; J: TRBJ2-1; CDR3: CASSSAGGEYNEQFF; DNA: TGCGCCAGCAGCTCCGCGGGGGGGGAATACAATGAGCAGTTCTTC